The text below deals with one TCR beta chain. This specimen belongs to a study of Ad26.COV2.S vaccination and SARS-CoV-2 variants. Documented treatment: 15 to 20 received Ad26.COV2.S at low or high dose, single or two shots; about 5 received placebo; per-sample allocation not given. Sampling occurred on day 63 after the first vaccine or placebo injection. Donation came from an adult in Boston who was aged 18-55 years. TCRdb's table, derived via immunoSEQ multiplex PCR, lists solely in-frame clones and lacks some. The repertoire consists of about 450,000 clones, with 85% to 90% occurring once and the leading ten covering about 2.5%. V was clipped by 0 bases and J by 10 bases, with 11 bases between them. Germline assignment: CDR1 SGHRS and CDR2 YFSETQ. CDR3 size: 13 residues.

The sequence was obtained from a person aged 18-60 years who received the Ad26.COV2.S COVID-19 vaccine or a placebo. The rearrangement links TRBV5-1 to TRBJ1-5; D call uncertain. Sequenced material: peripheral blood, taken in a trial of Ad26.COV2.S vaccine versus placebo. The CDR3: CASSLGFGEPQHF. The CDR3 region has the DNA TGCGCCAGCAGCTTGGGGTTCGGAGAACCCCAGCATTTT. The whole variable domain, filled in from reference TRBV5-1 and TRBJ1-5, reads KAGVTQTPRYLIKTRGQQVTLSCSPISGHRSVSWYQQTPGQGLQFLFEYFSETQRNKGNFPGRFSGRQFSNSRSEMNVSTLELGDSALYLCASSLGFGEPQHFGDGTRLSIL.